This passage covers 28 T cell receptor beta chains from one sample sequenced in a study of cytomegalovirus exposure and HLA in healthy donors. Data came from immunoSEQ multiplex PCR; TCRdb stores just in-frame clones and leaves some out. The sample carries 150,000 to 180,000 clones, around 83% recorded once. Sequenced sample: PBMCs. Receptors were obtained from a human donor in good health.

CDR3: CATSRSSYNEQFF. As DNA, the CDR3 is TGTGCCACCAGCAGATCATCCTACAATGAGCAGTTCTTC. The V gene is TRBV15, the J gene TRBJ2-1; D is unresolved. V was trimmed by 2 bases and J by 1 base, leaving 3 bases between them. CDR3 length: 13 amino acids. Germline CDR1 LNHNV, CDR2 YYDKDF (reference sequence).

CDR3 sequence (DNA): TGCAGCGCATTAAAAACCGGGACAGGATTCTACGAGCAGTACTTC. Protein sequence: CSALKTGTGFYEQYF. The V call is TRBV29-1, the J call TRBJ2-7, with TRBD1 identical over 8 bases. V lost 7 bases to trimming and J lost 3 bases; unmatched junction nucleotides: 14. Germline CDR1 and CDR2: SQVTM and ANQGSEA. This CDR3 has 15 residues.

This chain connects TRBV30 to TRBJ2-5; D possibly corresponds to TRBD1 (5 bases). With 0 bases removed from V and 4 bases from J, the gap between germline ends came to 6 bases. The germline V gene has CDR1 GTSNPN and CDR2 SVGIG (reference sequence). This CDR3 has 12 amino acids. The CDR3 reads CAWSVQGETQYF. In DNA, the CDR3 is TGTGCCTGGAGTGTCCAGGGAGAGACCCAGTACTTC.

This clone has only one observation. The chain is built from TRBV7-2 and TRBJ1-5; tentative D call: TRBD1 (6 bases). Germline-derived CDR1 and CDR2 are SGHTA and FQGNSA. With 4 bases removed from V and 5 bases from J, the gap between germline ends came to 15 bases. The CDR3 has 15 amino acids. The CDR3 spells CASSSWGRGDQPQHF. As DNA, the CDR3 is TGTGCCAGCAGCTCATGGGGGCGGGGGGATCAGCCCCAGCATTTT.

The V gene is TRBV27, the J gene TRBJ2-1; a possible D gene is TRBD2 (5 bases). CDR3 size: 15 residues. Between the trimmed V and J ends, which lost 6 bases and 2 bases, there was a span of 14 bases. CDR1 MNHEY and CDR2 SMNVEV come from the germline V gene (reference sequence). CDR3 sequence reads: CASRELGKAYNEQFF. CDR3 DNA: TGTGCCAGCAGGGAACTCGGGAAGGCCTACAATGAGCAGTTCTTC.

The chain carries TRBV30 and TRBJ1-2; TRBD1 might be the D (6 bases). Trimming pared 8 bases from V and 3 bases from J, leaving 19 bases between. The CDR3 contains 14 residues. CDR1 and CDR2 from the germline V gene are GTSNPN and SVGIG (reference sequence). CDR3 sequence (DNA): TGTGCCGCATTACCCCGGGACACCGACTATGGCTACACCTTC. Encoded protein: CAALPRDTDYGYTF.

This chain links TRBV18 with TRBJ1-6; D remains ambiguous. The CDR3 is 15 residues long. Trimming shortened V by 5 bases and J by 7 bases, and 15 bases separated the two germline ends. Per the germline V gene, CDR1 is KGHSH and CDR2 is LQKENI. As DNA, the CDR3 is TGTGCCAGCTCAGCGGAGGCACTTGGGAATTCACCCCTCCACTTT. As protein: CASSAEALGNSPLHF.

The CDR3 reads CASSSTGGNTEAFF. In nucleotides, the CDR3 is TGTGCCAGTAGTTCGACAGGGGGCAACACTGAAGCTTTCTTT. This chain links TRBV19 with TRBJ1-1; 10 nucleotides agree with TRBD1. Germline loops: CDR1 LNHDA, CDR2 SQIVND (reference sequence). The CDR3 runs to 14 residues. The V gene end was trimmed by 5 bases and the J gene end by 2 bases; junction bases not matched to a gene: 2.

The chain combines TRBV6-6 with TRBJ2-7; a possible D gene is TRBD2 (6 bases). Per the germline V gene, CDR1 is MNHNY and CDR2 is SVGAGI (reference sequence). The V end was cut by 7 bases, the J end by 6 bases, with 13 bases between. The CDR3 is 12 amino acids. The CDR3 DNA reads as TGTGCCAGCACCCTGCGGGGCGGCGAGCAGTACTTC. Translating gives CASTLRGGEQYF.

V and J are TRBV7-9 and TRBJ2-2; D is unclear. V gave up 5 bases and J gave up 6 bases, with 13 bases separating them. CDR3 length equals 14 residues. Germline CDR1 and CDR2: SEHNR and FQNEAQ (reference sequence). In DNA form, the CDR3 reads TGTGCCAGCAGCCATATCACGGGTCCCGGGGAGCTGTTTTTT. Translating it yields CASSHITGPGELFF.

This chain joins TRBV4-3 and TRBJ2-2, with D possibly being TRBD1 (6 bases). The CDR3 is made up of 16 amino acids. Trimming shortened V by 0 bases and J by 5 bases, and 13 bases separated the two germline ends. The germline V gene encodes CDR1 LGHNA and CDR2 YSLEER. The CDR3 is CASSQDLPGVTGELFF. The CDR3 DNA reads as TGCGCCAGCAGCCAAGATCTGCCAGGGGTTACCGGGGAGCTGTTTTTT.

The V gene is TRBV10-3, the J gene TRBJ2-7, with D perhaps matching TRBD1 (6 bases). Germline V lookup: CDR1 ENHRY, CDR2 SYGVKD. V was trimmed by 5 bases and J by 3 bases, leaving 8 bases between them. The CDR3 loop spans 12 amino acids. Written as DNA, the CDR3 is TGTGCCATCAGTTCAGGGGTCTACGAGCAGTACTTC. Amino acid sequence: CAISSGVYEQYF.

The J gene is TRBJ1-2, the V gene TRBV18; no reliable D call. The CDR3 length is 15 residues. The V and J ends lost 2 bases and 4 bases respectively, with 14 bases between them. From germline, CDR1 is KGHSH and CDR2 LQKENI. CDR3 amino acids: CASSPTPHLFYGYTF. CDR3 in DNA: TGTGCCAGCTCACCAACCCCACACCTTTTCTATGGCTACACCTTC.

V and J are TRBV5-5 and TRBJ2-2; TRBD2 agrees at 7 bases. Trimming removed 7 bases from V and 2 bases from J; junction bases left unmatched: 8. Germline V gene data show CDR1 as SGHKS and CDR2 as YYEKEE (reference sequence). The CDR3 has 15 residues. CDR3 sequence: CASQVSSGNTGELFF. DNA of the CDR3: TGTGCCAGCCAAGTATCTAGCGGAAACACCGGGGAGCTGTTTTTT.

The chain joins TRBV7-9 to TRBJ2-7; 9 positions agree with TRBD1. The CDR3 has 15 residues. The trim removed 6 bases at V and 2 bases at J, leaving 8 bases unmatched. The germline V gene has CDR1 SEHNR and CDR2 FQNEAQ (reference sequence). The CDR3 protein is CASRVNRGPPYEQYF. The CDR3 DNA follows: TGTGCCAGCAGGGTAAACAGGGGGCCCCCCTACGAGCAGTACTTC.

The genes are TRBV5-4 and TRBJ2-1; 7 bases agree with TRBD1. With V trimmed by 0 bases and J by 8 bases, 8 bases remained unmatched. CDR1 is SGHNT, CDR2 YYREEE, per germline (reference sequence). The CDR3 is 15 residues long. CDR3 DNA sequence: TGTGCCAGCAGCTTGGGAGTCGGGACAGTATATGAGCAGTTCTTC. It specifies CASSLGVGTVYEQFF.

This chain joins TRBV9 and TRBJ1-6; D is perhaps TRBD1 (5 bases). The germline CDR1 and CDR2 sequences are SGDLS and YYNGEE. The CDR3 runs 14 residues. The V gene lost 0 bases and the J gene lost 8 bases, with 9 bases spanning the gap. CDR3 nucleotides: TGTGCCAGCAGCGTAGGGGGCGGGGATTCACCCCTCCACTTT. This gives the protein CASSVGGGDSPLHF. Full variable domain (remainder filled in from reference TRBV9 and TRBJ1-6): DSGVTQTPKHLITATGQRVTLRCSPRSGDLSVYWYQQSLDQGLQFLIQYYNGEERAKGNILERFSAQQFPDLHSELNLSSLELGDSALYFCASSVGGGDSPLHFGNGTRLTVT.

The J gene is TRBJ1-1, the V gene TRBV18, with 9 bases that match TRBD1. V lost 2 bases and J lost 11; bases outside the gene matches: 6. The CDR3 totals 13 residues. The germline V gene encodes CDR1 KGHSH and CDR2 LQKENI. The CDR3 sequence is CASSPGTGLDAFF. CDR3 coding DNA: TGTGCCAGCTCACCAGGGACAGGGTTAGACGCTTTCTTT.

This chain links TRBV6-5 with TRBJ2-5; the D gene is possibly TRBD1 (6 bases). Trimming cost V 0 bases and J 7 bases, with 12 bases left between them. Germline V lookup: CDR1 MNHEY, CDR2 SVGAGI. This CDR3 is built from 14 residues. Written as DNA, the CDR3 is TGTGCCAGCAGTTACTCGGCAGGGGTAGGGACCCAGTACTTC. Protein sequence: CASSYSAGVGTQYF.

This chain uses TRBV6-1 with TRBJ1-3; 7 bases are shared with TRBD1. This CDR3 has 15 amino acids. With 10 bases clipped from V and 6 bases from J, the junction kept 15 bases outside the gene matches. Per germline, CDR1 MNHNS and CDR2 SASEGT. The CDR3 bases are TGTGCCACCAGAGACAGGGACAACTTGAAAAACACCATATATTTT. Translation: CATRDRDNLKNTIYF.

The chain links TRBV7-2 to TRBJ1-2; TRBD1 aligns across 8 bases. The J segment lost 8 bases and the V segment lost 5 bases, leaving 4 bases of the junction unmatched. Germline lookup yields CDR1 SGHTA and CDR2 FQGNSA. CDR3 length equals 12 residues. This CDR3 reads CASSRGQGGYTF. The CDR3 nucleotides read TGTGCCAGCAGCCGCGGACAGGGCGGCTACACCTTC.

The chain has TRBV29-1 and TRBJ2-5; 7 nucleotides align to TRBD2. From germline, CDR1 is SQVTM and CDR2 ANQGSEA. With V trimmed by 5 bases and J by 5 bases, 11 bases remained unmatched. This CDR3 has 14 residues. Here the CDR3 reads CSVLGGSGRETQYF. The DNA of the CDR3 is TGCAGCGTTCTTGGCGGGAGTGGTCGCGAGACCCAGTACTTC. Complete variable domain (other parts from reference TRBV29-1 and TRBJ2-5): SAVISQKPSRDICQRGTSLTIQCQVDSQVTMMFWYRQQPGQSLTLIATANQGSEATYESGFVIDKFPISRPNLTFSTLTVSNMSPEDSSIYLCSVLGGSGRETQYFGPGTRLLVL.

A few counts support this clone. The CDR3 protein is CAWGEGGNTIYF. For the CDR3, the DNA is TGTGCCTGGGGGGAGGGAGGAAACACCATATATTTT. The V call is TRBV30, the J call TRBJ1-3; D uncertain. Trimming removed 5 bases at V and 4 bases at J, with 9 bases between. The CDR3 loop spans 12 amino acids. Germline V lookup: CDR1 GTSNPN, CDR2 SVGIG (reference sequence).

The DNA of the CDR3 is TGTGCCAGCAGTTTATGGGGCGGAGGGCGACCAGATACGCAGTATTTT. It codes for CASSLWGGGRPDTQYF. V usage is TRBV28 and J usage is TRBJ2-3; TRBD2 might be the D (6 bases). The CDR3 loop spans 16 amino acids. CDR1 and CDR2 (germline): MDHEN, SYDVKM. Trimming took off 0 bases at V and 4 bases at J, with 14 bases between the two ends.

V usage is TRBV4-1 and J usage is TRBJ1-1; D is unclear. V was shortened by 2 bases and J by 2 bases, with 15 bases between the two germline ends. This CDR3 region has 16 residues. Germline CDR1 is MGHRA and CDR2 is YSYEKL. For the CDR3, the DNA is TGCGCCAGCAGCCAATTGGCGGGGTTCATAAACACTGAAGCTTTCTTT. Protein product: CASSQLAGFINTEAFF.

The chain carries TRBV6-1 and TRBJ1-6, with TRBD1 as a possible D gene (6 bases). There are 16 residues in the CDR3. Trimming took 2 bases from V and 6 from J, leaving 14 bases between them. Per the germline V gene, CDR1 is MNHNS and CDR2 is SASEGT. CDR3 region: CASSEFRGASNSPLHF. CDR3 in DNA: TGTGCCAGCAGTGAATTTCGGGGGGCGAGTAATTCACCCCTCCACTTT.

The chain has TRBV7-3 and TRBJ1-4, with D perhaps TRBD1 (6 bases). The CDR3 is 15 residues long. The V gene's germline CDR1 is SGHTA and CDR2 FQGTGA. The ends were cut back, 4 bases at V and 3 bases at J, with 12 bases in the middle. CDR3 coding DNA: TGTGCCAGCAGCTCTACAGGGAGAGCTAATGAAAAACTGTTTTTT. Translating it yields CASSSTGRANEKLFF.

The rearrangement joins TRBV25-1 to TRBJ2-2; D ambiguous. V gave up 8 bases and J gave up 0 bases, with 10 bases separating them. This CDR3 spans 14 amino acids. Per germline, CDR1 MGHDK and CDR2 SYGVNS. The CDR3 region is CASATYSNTGELFF. The CDR3 DNA sequence: TGTGCCAGCGCAACATATTCGAACACCGGGGAGCTGTTTTTT.